The 27 T cell receptor beta chains in this list originate from one sample, sequenced in a study of response to subunit inactivated influenza vaccine (dated by TCRdb to 2017 to 2018). The receptor library was made with RT-PCR. Sequencing was performed on an Illumina HiSeq 2500. The public reads were run again by TCRdb, first through fastp at Q25 and then through MiXCR, and only productive beta chains were kept. Duplicate CDR3 protein sequences are folded into a single record with the most common DNA and genes. The sample has roughly 700,000 distinct CDR3 sequences on record, 15% to 19% of them singletons. The top ten clones comprise approximately 10% of the sample. Sequences were derived from PBMCs from blood, sampled roughly 12 days after vaccination. The receptors stem from a man in his fifties or sixties who received an inactivated influenza vaccine. Donor details come from another sample of the same person, matched by shared clones.

The chain links TRBV20-1 to TRBJ2-2; 10 bases agree with TRBD2. Per the germline V gene, CDR1 is DFQATT and CDR2 is SNEGSKA (reference sequence). With V trimmed by 6 bases and J by 3 bases, 4 bases remained unmatched. This CDR3 contains 14 residues. This chain's CDR3 is CSAKREGDTGELFF. DNA of the CDR3: TGCAGTGCCAAGCGGGAGGGCGACACCGGGGAGCTGTTTTTT.

The CDR3: CSVEYGLLDNEQFF. CDR3 sequence (DNA): TGCAGCGTTGAATACGGACTCCTGGACAATGAGCAGTTCTTC. V and J are TRBV29-1 and TRBJ2-1, with D tentatively TRBD2 (5 bases). This CDR3 has 14 amino acids. In germline, CDR1 is SQVTM, CDR2 ANQGSEA. The germline V and J ends were trimmed by 2 bases and 5 bases, with 13 bases remaining between them.

This clonotype showed up just a few times. The chain is built from TRBV20-1 and TRBJ2-5; 8 bases are a match to TRBD2. Germline CDR1 reads DFQATT; CDR2 reads SNEGSKA (reference sequence). With 2 bases clipped from V and 5 bases from J, the junction kept 7 bases outside the gene matches. This CDR3 comprises 14 residues. For the CDR3, the DNA is TGCAGTGCTAGACCTGGACTAGCAGGGGAGACCCAGTACTTC. Its translation is CSARPGLAGETQYF.

CDR3 sequence reads: CSARQGGNTEAFF. The CDR3 coding sequence is TGCAGCGCTCGACAGGGAGGGAACACTGAAGCTTTCTTT. This sequence joins TRBV29-1 and TRBJ1-1, with 7 bases lining up with TRBD1. V was pared by 7 bases and J by 1 base, with 6 bases of the junction left unmatched. Germline CDR1 and CDR2: SQVTM and ANQGSEA. The CDR3 runs to 13 residues.

This clonotype was seen more than once but under ten times. V and J are TRBV11-2 and TRBJ2-3; D gene unclear. Between the trimmed V and J ends, which lost 6 bases and 2 bases, there was a span of 12 bases. The CDR3 has 14 amino acids. From germline, CDR1 is SGHAT and CDR2 FQNNGV. CDR3 coding DNA: TGTGCCAGCAGAAGACCAGGAAACACAGATACGCAGTATTTT. Translated, it gives CASRRPGNTDTQYF.

This clonotype occurred a few times. This rearrangement joins TRBV7-2 to TRBJ2-7; D unresolved. There are 13 residues in the CDR3. In germline, CDR1 is SGHTA, CDR2 FQGNSA. The V end was cut by 1 base, the J end by 9 bases, with 13 bases between. CDR3 region: CASSLGATWGQYF. The CDR3 nucleotides are TGTGCCAGCAGCTTAGGGGCCACCTGGGGGCAGTACTTC.

This clonotype was picked up a small number of times. The chain links TRBV28 to TRBJ2-7; TRBD2 matches at 10 bases. The J segment lost 3 bases and the V segment lost 7 bases, leaving 15 bases of the junction unmatched. The CDR3 runs 17 residues. The germline V gene has CDR1 MDHEN and CDR2 SYDVKM. As DNA, the CDR3 is TGTGCCAGCACCTCAGGGGGTCTAGCGGGAGACGGCTACGAGCAGTACTTC. It codes for CASTSGGLAGDGYEQYF.

V gene TRBV7-9 combines with J gene TRBJ2-2, with D tentatively TRBD2 (7 bases). Germline V gene data show CDR1 as SEHNR and CDR2 as FQNEAQ (reference sequence). This CDR3 region has 15 residues. V was shortened by 3 bases and J by 6 bases, with 14 bases between the two germline ends. The CDR3 DNA is TGTGCCAGCAGCTTTTTGCAGGGGAGGGCCGGGGAGCTGTTTTTT. This codes for CASSFLQGRAGELFF.

This clonotype was observed many times. This chain uses TRBV15 with TRBJ2-7; D gene ambiguous. Germline V gene lookup returns CDR1 LNHNV and CDR2 YYDKDF (reference sequence). The V gene lost 1 base and the J gene lost 2 bases, with 6 bases spanning the gap. CDR3 length equals 13 residues. CDR3 coding DNA: TGTGCCACCAGCAGAGGGCTAGCCTACGAGCAGTACTTC. This translates into CATSRGLAYEQYF.

In its sample, this clonotype was seen a few times. The V and J genes are TRBV7-2 and TRBJ2-7, with D hard to call. CDR3 length equals 15 residues. Germline V gene lookup returns CDR1 SGHTA and CDR2 FQGNSA. V was clipped by 2 bases and J by 4 bases, with 15 bases between them. The CDR3 protein is CASSLSDALSYEQYF. The DNA of the CDR3 is TGTGCCAGCAGCTTATCGGATGCCCTTTCATACGAGCAGTACTTC.

Only a few counts were recorded for this clonotype. The V gene is TRBV4-3, the J gene TRBJ1-1; a weak D match, TRBD1 (6 bases). Germline V gives CDR1 LGHNA, CDR2 YSLEER. CDR3 length: 13 residues. The ends were cut back, 4 bases at V and 5 bases at J, with 11 bases in the middle. CDR3 coding DNA: TGCGCCAGCAGCCGTCTAGGGGGAACTGAAGCTTTCTTT. Amino acid sequence: CASSRLGGTEAFF.

V is TRBV20-1 and J is TRBJ2-4; D is possibly TRBD2 (5 bases). V lost 5 bases and J lost 1, with 12 bases in between. CDR1 and CDR2 from the germline V gene are DFQATT and SNEGSKA (reference sequence). CDR3 length: 14 residues. CDR3 nucleotides: TGCAGTGCTGACCCAGGACTGGCCAAAAACATTCAGTACTTC. This sequence encodes CSADPGLAKNIQYF.

This clonotype has just a few counts. This chain joins TRBV28 and TRBJ2-5; 9 nucleotides line up with TRBD1. This CDR3 comprises 15 residues. The V and J ends lost 4 bases and 5 bases, in that order; junction bases with no gene match: 8. Germline loops: CDR1 MDHEN, CDR2 SYDVKM. The CDR3 DNA reads as TGTGCCAGCAGTTCAACCGACAGGGGGAGCGAGACCCAGTACTTC. Translating gives CASSSTDRGSETQYF.

The rearrangement uses TRBV7-8 and TRBJ2-3, with 8 bases aligning to TRBD2. The CDR3 contains 17 residues. Germline CDR1 and CDR2: SGHVS and FQNEAQ. The junction had 12 bases not matched to a gene; V was cut back by 5 bases and J by 2 bases. The CDR3 DNA reads TGTGCCAGCAGCACAACCTCTAGCGGGCCTCTCACAGATACGCAGTATTTT. Protein: CASSTTSSGPLTDTQYF.

The chain recombines TRBV28 with TRBJ2-4; 8 bases are shared with TRBD1. Trimming took 2 bases from V and 6 from J; bases not matched to a gene: 12. Germline values: CDR1 MDHEN, CDR2 SYDVKM. The CDR3 runs to 17 residues. The chain's CDR3 is CASSLRTGRSSGNIQYF. DNA for the CDR3: TGTGCCAGCAGTTTAAGGACAGGGAGGAGTAGCGGAAACATTCAGTACTTC.

The J gene is TRBJ2-3, the V gene TRBV20-1; D is possibly TRBD2 (6 bases). CDR3 length equals 13 residues. Germline values: CDR1 DFQATT, CDR2 SNEGSKA (reference sequence). V was pared by 5 bases and J by 1 base, with 10 bases between. The CDR3 bases are TGCAGTGCTGCGGGACCCGGCACAGATACGCAGTATTTT. Translated: CSAAGPGTDTQYF.

The table lists this clonotype with a few counts. CDR3 sequence: CSASLLAGLYTDTQYF. CDR3 DNA: TGCAGTGCATCACTACTAGCGGGGCTGTACACAGATACGCAGTATTTT. The rearrangement links TRBV20-1 to TRBJ2-3; 10 nucleotides align to TRBD2. Trimming cost V 6 bases and J 2 bases; bases outside gene matches: 11. Per the germline V gene, CDR1 is DFQATT and CDR2 is SNEGSKA (reference sequence). CDR3 length equals 16 residues.

This clonotype was counted between two and nine times. V is TRBV4-2 and J is TRBJ2-1; 9 nucleotides line up with TRBD2. J gave up 5 bases and V 3 bases, and 8 bases lay outside the gene matches. The V gene's germline CDR1 is LGHNA and CDR2 YNFKEQ. CDR3 length: 16 residues. The CDR3 region has the DNA TGTGCCAGCAGCCACTCGCGGGGGGGCCAGGACAATGAGCAGTTCTTC. It yields the protein CASSHSRGGQDNEQFF.

The CDR3 nucleotides read TGTGCCACCAGAACCGGGACAGGGAAGGCAGATACGCAGTATTTT. Amino acids: CATRTGTGKADTQYF. The genes are TRBV15 and TRBJ2-3; 9 nucleotides align to TRBD1. This CDR3 region has 15 residues. CDR1 is LNHNV and CDR2 is YYDKDF in the germline V gene (reference sequence). V gave up 6 bases and J gave up 4 bases; unmatched junction bases: 8.

The genes are TRBV6-1 and TRBJ1-4, with D possibly matching TRBD1 (6 bases). The CDR3 spans 14 residues. CDR1 is MNHNS, CDR2 SASEGT, per germline. V was clipped by 6 bases and J by 5 bases, with 13 bases between them. CDR3 in amino acids: CASRPGQQNEKLFF. CDR3 sequence (DNA): TGTGCCAGCAGACCAGGACAGCAGAATGAAAAACTGTTTTTT.

This clonotype was counted ten times or more. This chain joins TRBV29-1 and TRBJ2-7, with D perhaps TRBD1 (5 bases). CDR1 is SQVTM and CDR2 is ANQGSEA in the germline V gene. The CDR3 covers 13 residues. Trimming shortened V by 3 bases and J by 1 base, and 10 bases separated the two germline ends. The CDR3 here is CSVEFAGSYEQYF. As DNA, the CDR3 is TGCAGCGTTGAGTTCGCAGGGTCCTACGAGCAGTACTTC.

This clonotype was detected only a few times. The rearrangement joins TRBV5-8 to TRBJ2-1; 7 positions agree with TRBD2. The CDR3 extends over 15 amino acids. J lost 3 bases, V lost 0 bases, and 3 bases had no gene match. Per the germline V gene, CDR1 is SGHTS and CDR2 is YDEGEE. The DNA of the CDR3 is TGTGCCAGCAGCTTGGGCTCTAGCGGCTACAATGAGCAGTTCTTC. Protein product: CASSLGSSGYNEQFF. The whole variable domain, filled in from reference TRBV5-8 and TRBJ2-1, reads EAGVTQSPTHLIKTRGQQATLRCSPISGHTSVYWYQQALGLGLQFLLWYDEGEERNRGNFPPRFSGRQFPNYSSELNVNALELEDSALYLCASSLGSSGYNEQFFGPGTRLTVL.

The chain uses TRBV28 and TRBJ2-7; TRBD2 matches 7 bases. From germline, CDR1 is MDHEN and CDR2 SYDVKM. The trim removed 6 bases at V and 4 bases at J, leaving 9 bases unmatched. CDR3 size: 14 residues. Here the CDR3 reads CASSLSGIGYEQYF. Written as DNA, the CDR3 is TGTGCCAGCAGCCTAAGCGGGATCGGGTACGAGCAGTACTTC.

This clonotype was counted a few times. J is TRBJ2-1 and V is TRBV4-3; D remains ambiguous. Deletions cut 4 bases from V and 8 bases from J, with 12 bases between. CDR3 size: 13 residues. Germline V gene lookup returns CDR1 LGHNA and CDR2 YSLEER. CDR3 coding DNA: TGCGCCAGCAGCCTCATTATCTTTCATGAGCAGTTCTTC. Translated: CASSLIIFHEQFF.

A few counts support this clonotype. The chain uses TRBV29-1 and TRBJ1-1, with D possibly being TRBD1 (5 bases). V lost 4 bases to trimming and J lost 10 bases, with 25 bases between them. Germline V CDR1 and CDR2: SQVTM, ANQGSEA. The CDR3 runs to 15 residues. The chain's CDR3 is CSVGTRQRSPGGAFF. The CDR3 DNA reads TGCAGCGTTGGAACACGACAGAGGAGCCCTGGGGGAGCTTTCTTT.

This clonotype was seen only a few times. The V gene is TRBV7-9, the J gene TRBJ2-5; D is possibly TRBD2 (6 bases). CDR1 is SEHNR and CDR2 is FQNEAQ in the germline V gene (reference sequence). The CDR3 loop spans 15 amino acids. Trimming cost V 5 bases and J 4 bases, with 17 bases left between them. The CDR3 loop reads CASSPGSGLTETQYF. DNA of the CDR3: TGTGCCAGCAGCCCAGGATCGGGACTCACAGAGACCCAGTACTTC.

The chain joins TRBV24-1 to TRBJ1-3; D call uncertain. In germline, CDR1 is KGHDR, CDR2 SFDVKD. V lost 3 bases and J lost 4, with 9 bases in between. CDR3 size: 14 residues. DNA for the CDR3: TGTGCCACCAGTGATGGCGTAGCAGGAAACACCATATATTTT. Residues: CATSDGVAGNTIYF.